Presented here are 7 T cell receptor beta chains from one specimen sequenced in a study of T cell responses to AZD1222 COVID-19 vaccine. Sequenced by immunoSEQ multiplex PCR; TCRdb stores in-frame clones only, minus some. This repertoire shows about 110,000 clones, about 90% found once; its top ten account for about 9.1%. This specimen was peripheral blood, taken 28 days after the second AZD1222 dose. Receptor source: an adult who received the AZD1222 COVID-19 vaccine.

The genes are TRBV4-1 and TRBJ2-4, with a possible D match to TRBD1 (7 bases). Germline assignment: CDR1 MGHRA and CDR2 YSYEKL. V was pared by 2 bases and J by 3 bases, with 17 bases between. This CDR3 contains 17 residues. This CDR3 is CASSQTPQGGGKNIQYF. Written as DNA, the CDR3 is TGCGCCAGCAGCCAAACACCGCAGGGGGGTGGCAAAAACATTCAGTACTTC.

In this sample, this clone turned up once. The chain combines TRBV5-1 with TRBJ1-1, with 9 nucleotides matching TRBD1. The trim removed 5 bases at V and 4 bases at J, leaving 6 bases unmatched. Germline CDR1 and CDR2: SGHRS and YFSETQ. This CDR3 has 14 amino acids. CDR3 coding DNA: TGCGCCAGCAGTTGGACAGGGGCGATCACTGAAGCTTTCTTT. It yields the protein CASSWTGAITEAFF.

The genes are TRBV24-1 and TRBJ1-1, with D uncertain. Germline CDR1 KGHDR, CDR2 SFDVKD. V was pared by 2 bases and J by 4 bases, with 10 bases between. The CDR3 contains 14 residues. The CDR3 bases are TGTGCCACCAGTGATTCCAGACAAACCACTGAAGCTTTCTTT. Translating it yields CATSDSRQTTEAFF.

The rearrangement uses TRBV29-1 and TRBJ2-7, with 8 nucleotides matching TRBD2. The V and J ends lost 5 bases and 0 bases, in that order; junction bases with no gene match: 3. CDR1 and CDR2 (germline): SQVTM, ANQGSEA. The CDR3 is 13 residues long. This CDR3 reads CSVSGRASYEQYF. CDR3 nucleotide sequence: TGCAGCGTTAGCGGGAGAGCCTCCTACGAGCAGTACTTC.

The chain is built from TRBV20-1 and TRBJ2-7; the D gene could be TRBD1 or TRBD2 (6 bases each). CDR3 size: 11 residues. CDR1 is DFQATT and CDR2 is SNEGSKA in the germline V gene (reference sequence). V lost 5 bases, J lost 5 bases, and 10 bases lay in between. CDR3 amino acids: CSAYRGHEQYF. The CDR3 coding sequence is TGCAGTGCTTATCGGGGGCACGAGCAGTACTTC.

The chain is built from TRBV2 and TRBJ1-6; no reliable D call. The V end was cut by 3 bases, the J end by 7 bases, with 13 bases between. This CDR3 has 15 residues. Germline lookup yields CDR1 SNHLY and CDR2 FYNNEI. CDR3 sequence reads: CASSDLEGWNSPLHF. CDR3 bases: TGTGCCAGCAGTGATCTCGAGGGTTGGAATTCACCCCTCCACTTT.

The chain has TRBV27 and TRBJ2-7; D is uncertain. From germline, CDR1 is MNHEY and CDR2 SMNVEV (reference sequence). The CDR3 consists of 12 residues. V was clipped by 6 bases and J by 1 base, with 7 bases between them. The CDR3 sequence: CASRALSYEQYF. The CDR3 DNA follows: TGTGCCAGCAGGGCCCTTTCCTACGAGCAGTACTTC.